Following are 23 T cell receptor beta chains from one sample sequenced in a study of blood T cells in healthy people across ages. Then a second PCR, running about 6 to 12 cycles, was carried out with a sample-barcoded 5' primer and a J-beta primer mix. MiXCR, run by TCRdb on the 5' RACE reads, gives a single entry per CDR3 protein. The sample has hundreds of thousands of distinct CDR3 sequences, around 21% seen once. Sequencing used blood. The origin of the receptors is a man in his 70s in good health.

The chain carries TRBV5-1 and TRBJ2-1, with D maybe TRBD2 (5 bases). There are 15 residues in the CDR3. The V end lost 2 bases, the J end lost 4 bases, and 13 bases lay between the germline ends. The V gene's germline CDR1 is SGHRS and CDR2 YFSETQ. CDR3: CASSLGSAEYNEQFF. The DNA of the CDR3 is TGCGCCAGCAGCTTAGGGAGCGCAGAATACAATGAGCAGTTCTTC.

This clonotype has a handful of counts. V usage is TRBV20-1 and J usage is TRBJ2-1; TRBD2 agrees at 10 bases. V dropped 6 bases and J dropped 6; count of bases not matched to a gene: 5. The germline gives CDR1 DFQATT, CDR2 SNEGSKA (reference sequence). This CDR3 has 13 amino acids. CDR3 sequence reads: CSAASGGINEQFF. The CDR3 DNA sequence: TGCAGTGCAGCTAGCGGGGGAATCAATGAGCAGTTCTTC.

The CDR3 here is CASSPALGSSYEQYF. The CDR3 DNA follows: TGCGCCAGCAGCCCAGCCCTGGGCAGTTCCTACGAGCAGTACTTC. V gene TRBV5-1 combines with J gene TRBJ2-7; D remains ambiguous. The V gene's germline CDR1 is SGHRS and CDR2 YFSETQ. The CDR3 runs 15 residues. Between the trimmed V and J ends, which lost 4 bases and 1 base, there was a span of 15 bases.

This clonotype was recorded many times. The genes are TRBV7-9 and TRBJ2-5; 7 bases match TRBD2. This CDR3 is 13 amino acids long. V lost 2 bases and J lost 3; bases outside the gene matches: 0. Germline V gene data show CDR1 as SEHNR and CDR2 as FQNEAQ (reference sequence). The chain's CDR3 is CASSLSGEETQYF. The CDR3 coding sequence is TGTGCCAGCAGCTTAAGCGGGGAAGAGACCCAGTACTTC.

This clonotype was found many times. The chain has TRBV4-3 and TRBJ2-1; D remains ambiguous. Trimming shortened V by 0 bases and J by 6 bases, and 6 bases separated the two germline ends. Germline CDR1 is LGHNA and CDR2 is YSLEER. The CDR3 is 13 residues long. The DNA for the CDR3 is TGCGCCAGCAGCCAAGATTGGGCCAATGAGCAGTTCTTC. Protein product: CASSQDWANEQFF.

Worth noting for this clonotype: An end of the junction does not agree with germline; a read error may underlie this. This chain joins TRBV10-3 and TRBJ2-1; D is ambiguous. CDR1 is ENHRY and CDR2 is SYGVKD in the germline V gene. The CDR3 runs 13 residues. CDR3 sequence (DNA): TGTGCCGCCTCAACTTACTCCTACAATGAGCCGTTCTTC. It encodes CAASTYSYNEPFF.

The J gene is TRBJ2-1, the V gene TRBV5-6; 11 bases agree with TRBD2. The CDR3 is 21 residues long. In germline, CDR1 is SGHDT, CDR2 YYEEEE. The V segment lost 5 bases and the J segment 0 bases; nucleotides outside the gene matches: 19. In nucleotides, the CDR3 is TGTGCCAGCAGACATTGTCAGGCTAGCGGGAGGATGACTAGCTCCTACAATGAGCAGTTCTTC. Encoded protein: CASRHCQASGRMTSSYNEQFF.

The sample holds a few counts of this clonotype. The chain employs TRBV10-3 and TRBJ2-6, with a weak D call TRBD2 (5 bases). Trimming took 0 bases from V and 4 from J, leaving 7 bases between them. The CDR3 length is 15 residues. The germline V gene encodes CDR1 ENHRY and CDR2 SYGVKD. CDR3 protein: CAISESGEGANVLTF. The CDR3 DNA reads TGTGCCATCAGTGAGTCCGGGGAGGGGGCCAACGTCCTGACTTTC.

This clonotype was counted between two and nine times. The rearrangement joins TRBV2 to TRBJ2-7; no clear D gene. V gave up 8 bases and J gave up 5 bases, with 19 bases separating them. The CDR3 runs 14 residues. Germline-derived CDR1 and CDR2 are SNHLY and FYNNEI. CDR3 DNA sequence: TGTGCCAGCGTTTTAGACGGCACCAGCCACGAGCAGTACTTC. Translating it yields CASVLDGTSHEQYF.

This sequence joins TRBV28 and TRBJ2-7; 7 bases match TRBD2. The CDR3 sequence is 16 residues long. Trimming took 3 bases from V and 4 from J; bases not matched to a gene: 12. CDR1 is MDHEN and CDR2 is SYDVKM in the germline V gene. The CDR3 protein is CASSFPRGEGVYEQYF. CDR3 coding DNA: TGTGCCAGCAGTTTCCCCCGGGGGGAGGGCGTATACGAGCAGTACTTC.

The J gene is TRBJ2-1, the V gene TRBV2; D unclear. V was clipped by 4 bases and J by 1 base, with 8 bases between them. The CDR3 has 14 residues. CDR1 and CDR2 from the germline V gene are SNHLY and FYNNEI. The CDR3 DNA reads TGTGCCAGCAGTGGAGGCAGGTCCTACAATGAGCAGTTCTTC. Translated, it gives CASSGGRSYNEQFF.

This chain joins TRBV10-3 and TRBJ2-7, with D unclear. The CDR3 covers 12 residues. V gave up 4 bases and J gave up 4 bases, with 8 bases separating them. Per germline, CDR1 ENHRY and CDR2 SYGVKD. In DNA, the CDR3 is TGTGCCATCAGTGCTGTGAGTTACGAGCAGTACTTC. Its translation is CAISAVSYEQYF.

There are a few counts of this clonotype. The J gene is TRBJ2-5, the V gene TRBV18, with TRBD1 identical over 7 bases. After removal of 3 bases from V and 2 bases from J, the junction contained 6 bases not matched to a gene. This CDR3 region has 15 residues. CDR1 and CDR2 (germline): KGHSH, LQKENI. This CDR3 reads CASSPIRQGQETQYF. The CDR3 DNA sequence: TGTGCCAGCTCACCTATTAGACAGGGTCAAGAGACCCAGTACTTC.

This clonotype has a handful of counts. The V call is TRBV9, the J call TRBJ2-1, with 10 bases fitting TRBD2. The CDR3 is 16 residues long. The V segment lost 0 bases and the J segment 4 bases; nucleotides outside the gene matches: 4. Germline V gene lookup returns CDR1 SGDLS and CDR2 YYNGEE. The DNA of the CDR3 is TGTGCCAGCAGCGTAGAACTAGCGGGACCTTACAATGAGCAGTTCTTC. Amino acid sequence: CASSVELAGPYNEQFF. Together with reference TRBV9 and TRBJ2-1, the CDR3 gives the full variable domain: DSGVTQTPKHLITATGQRVTLRCSPRSGDLSVYWYQQSLDQGLQFLIQYYNGEERAKGNILERFSAQQFPDLHSELNLSSLELGDSALYFCASSVELAGPYNEQFFGPGTRLTVL.

The V call is TRBV5-1, the J call TRBJ2-2; no reliable D call. The CDR3 is 14 amino acids. Germline V lookup: CDR1 SGHRS, CDR2 YFSETQ. V was shortened by 2 bases and J by 5 bases, with 10 bases between the two germline ends. CDR3 nucleotides: TGCGCCAGCAGCTTACGCGCCGAGACCGGGGAGCTGTTTTTT. This gives the protein CASSLRAETGELFF. The full variable domain, in which reference TRBV5-1 and TRBJ2-2 provide the parts outside the CDR3, is KAGVTQTPRYLIKTRGQQVTLSCSPISGHRSVSWYQQTPGQGLQFLFEYFSETQRNKGNFPGRFSGRQFSNSRSEMNVSTLELGDSALYLCASSLRAETGELFFGEGSRLTVL.

In DNA form, the CDR3 reads TGTGCCAGCAGACGACCACAGGACAGGGATGAGACCCAGTACTTC. Its protein product is CASRRPQDRDETQYF. J is TRBJ2-5 and V is TRBV7-3, with TRBD1 matching over 8 bases. This CDR3 has 15 amino acids. Germline V gene sequence: CDR1 SGHTA, CDR2 FQGTGA. V lost 6 bases and J lost 5; bases outside the gene matches: 11.

A single count supports this clonotype. CDR3 in DNA: TGTGCCAGCAGCTTACAGACTAGCGGGTCTAACAATGAGCAGTTCTTC. It yields the protein CASSLQTSGSNNEQFF. The rearrangement links TRBV7-2 to TRBJ2-1; 10 nucleotides agree with TRBD2. The CDR3 has 16 amino acids. Germline CDR1 and CDR2: SGHTA and FQGNSA. V lost 2 bases to trimming and J lost 5 bases; unmatched junction nucleotides: 6.

The chain combines TRBV4-3 with TRBJ2-7; D gene unclear. Germline CDR1 LGHNA, CDR2 YSLEER. The CDR3 runs 17 residues. Trimming removed 3 bases at V and 4 bases at J, with 22 bases between. The CDR3 loop is CASSHDPQVPSLYEQYF. The CDR3, as DNA: TGCGCCAGCAGCCATGACCCTCAGGTGCCGAGCTTATACGAGCAGTACTTC.

The chain has TRBV12-3 or TRBV12-4 and TRBJ2-3; no clear D. The V end was cut by 7 bases, the J end by 1 base, with 15 bases between. The CDR3 consists of 15 residues. The CDR3 DNA sequence: TGTGCCAGCACTCTAGACGAGATGGGCACAGATACGCAGTATTTT. Encoded protein: CASTLDEMGTDTQYF.

This clonotype has a count of ten or more. The rearrangement joins TRBV7-3 to TRBJ2-1; 7 nucleotides match TRBD1. Trimming cost V 5 bases and J 1 base; bases outside gene matches: 8. Germline assignment: CDR1 SGHTA and CDR2 FQGTGA. The CDR3 length is 16 residues. This chain's CDR3 is CASSLHRGLSYNEQFF. The CDR3 DNA follows: TGTGCCAGCAGCCTACACAGGGGCCTTTCCTACAATGAGCAGTTCTTC.

This chain uses TRBV11-2 with TRBJ2-7, with 10 bases lining up with TRBD1. Per the germline V gene, CDR1 is SGHAT and CDR2 is FQNNGV. The length of the CDR3 is 18 residues. V gave up 2 bases and J gave up 3 bases; unmatched junction bases: 13. CDR3 in DNA: TGTGCCAGCAGCTTATCCGTAGCAACCGGGACAGGGGTCTACGAGCAGTACTTC. Translation gives CASSLSVATGTGVYEQYF.

This chain links TRBV6-1 with TRBJ1-1; D unclear. CDR1 MNHNS and CDR2 SASEGT come from the germline V gene. V lost 7 bases, J lost 8 bases, and 14 bases lay in between. The CDR3 consists of 12 residues. The chain's CDR3 is CASTWQRLEAFF. CDR3 nucleotides: TGTGCCAGCACTTGGCAGCGCCTAGAAGCTTTCTTT.

This chain links TRBV20-1 with TRBJ2-5; D ambiguous. Germline CDR1 and CDR2: DFQATT and SNEGSKA (reference sequence). The CDR3 loop spans 15 amino acids. V was pared by 1 base and J by 2 bases, with 14 bases between. CDR3 amino acids: CSARALGTEQETQYF. The CDR3 nucleotides read TGCAGTGCTAGAGCGCTAGGAACAGAACAAGAGACCCAGTACTTC.